These 4 T cell receptor beta chains were sequenced from one sample in a study of OX40 agonist ivuxolimab in advanced cancers. Profiling relied on immunoSEQ multiplex PCR, and the TCRdb table lists in-frame clones only, not all of them. The data hold tens of thousands of clones, with roughly 92% observed a single time. The specimen was CD4+ or CD8+ T cells sorted from blood, collected in a trial of the OX40 agonist ivuxolimab. The receptors were sampled from an adult with an advanced solid tumor such as melanoma, head and neck, liver or kidney cancer.

The chain uses TRBV29-1 and TRBJ2-5, with 9 bases fitting TRBD2. V trimming: 4 bases; J trimming: 4 bases; junction bases outside the gene matches: 7. Germline V gene sequence: CDR1 SQVTM, CDR2 ANQGSEA. This CDR3 region has 14 residues. As DNA, the CDR3 is TGCAGCGTTGTTCCTAGCGGGGAAGGAGAGACCCAGTACTTC. This gives the protein CSVVPSGEGETQYF.

The chain uses TRBV6-5 and TRBJ2-5, with D perhaps TRBD1 (5 bases). V lost 4 bases, J lost 3 bases, and 12 bases lay in between. Germline CDR1 MNHEY, CDR2 SVGAGI. CDR3 length equals 14 residues. The CDR3 DNA sequence: TGTGCCAGCAGTTTTAGTCTCAGGGAAGAGACCCAGTACTTC. Protein sequence: CASSFSLREETQYF.

The J gene is TRBJ1-5, the V gene TRBV27; D is ambiguous. V lost 5 bases and J lost 1, with 24 bases in between. This CDR3 region has 19 residues. Germline V lookup: CDR1 MNHEY, CDR2 SMNVEV (reference sequence). This chain's CDR3 is CASSPVSGGWTESNQPQHF. Written as DNA, the CDR3 is TGTGCCAGCAGTCCCGTATCGGGAGGCTGGACTGAGAGCAATCAGCCCCAGCATTTT.

The V call is TRBV6-1, the J call TRBJ2-2; D unclear. The CDR3 runs to 11 residues. Germline V gene sequence: CDR1 MNHNS, CDR2 SASEGT. Trimming pared 5 bases from V and 10 bases from J, leaving 8 bases between. CDR3 nucleotide sequence: TGTGCCAGCAGTTATGCCGCGGAGCTGTTTTTT. Translating gives CASSYAAELFF.